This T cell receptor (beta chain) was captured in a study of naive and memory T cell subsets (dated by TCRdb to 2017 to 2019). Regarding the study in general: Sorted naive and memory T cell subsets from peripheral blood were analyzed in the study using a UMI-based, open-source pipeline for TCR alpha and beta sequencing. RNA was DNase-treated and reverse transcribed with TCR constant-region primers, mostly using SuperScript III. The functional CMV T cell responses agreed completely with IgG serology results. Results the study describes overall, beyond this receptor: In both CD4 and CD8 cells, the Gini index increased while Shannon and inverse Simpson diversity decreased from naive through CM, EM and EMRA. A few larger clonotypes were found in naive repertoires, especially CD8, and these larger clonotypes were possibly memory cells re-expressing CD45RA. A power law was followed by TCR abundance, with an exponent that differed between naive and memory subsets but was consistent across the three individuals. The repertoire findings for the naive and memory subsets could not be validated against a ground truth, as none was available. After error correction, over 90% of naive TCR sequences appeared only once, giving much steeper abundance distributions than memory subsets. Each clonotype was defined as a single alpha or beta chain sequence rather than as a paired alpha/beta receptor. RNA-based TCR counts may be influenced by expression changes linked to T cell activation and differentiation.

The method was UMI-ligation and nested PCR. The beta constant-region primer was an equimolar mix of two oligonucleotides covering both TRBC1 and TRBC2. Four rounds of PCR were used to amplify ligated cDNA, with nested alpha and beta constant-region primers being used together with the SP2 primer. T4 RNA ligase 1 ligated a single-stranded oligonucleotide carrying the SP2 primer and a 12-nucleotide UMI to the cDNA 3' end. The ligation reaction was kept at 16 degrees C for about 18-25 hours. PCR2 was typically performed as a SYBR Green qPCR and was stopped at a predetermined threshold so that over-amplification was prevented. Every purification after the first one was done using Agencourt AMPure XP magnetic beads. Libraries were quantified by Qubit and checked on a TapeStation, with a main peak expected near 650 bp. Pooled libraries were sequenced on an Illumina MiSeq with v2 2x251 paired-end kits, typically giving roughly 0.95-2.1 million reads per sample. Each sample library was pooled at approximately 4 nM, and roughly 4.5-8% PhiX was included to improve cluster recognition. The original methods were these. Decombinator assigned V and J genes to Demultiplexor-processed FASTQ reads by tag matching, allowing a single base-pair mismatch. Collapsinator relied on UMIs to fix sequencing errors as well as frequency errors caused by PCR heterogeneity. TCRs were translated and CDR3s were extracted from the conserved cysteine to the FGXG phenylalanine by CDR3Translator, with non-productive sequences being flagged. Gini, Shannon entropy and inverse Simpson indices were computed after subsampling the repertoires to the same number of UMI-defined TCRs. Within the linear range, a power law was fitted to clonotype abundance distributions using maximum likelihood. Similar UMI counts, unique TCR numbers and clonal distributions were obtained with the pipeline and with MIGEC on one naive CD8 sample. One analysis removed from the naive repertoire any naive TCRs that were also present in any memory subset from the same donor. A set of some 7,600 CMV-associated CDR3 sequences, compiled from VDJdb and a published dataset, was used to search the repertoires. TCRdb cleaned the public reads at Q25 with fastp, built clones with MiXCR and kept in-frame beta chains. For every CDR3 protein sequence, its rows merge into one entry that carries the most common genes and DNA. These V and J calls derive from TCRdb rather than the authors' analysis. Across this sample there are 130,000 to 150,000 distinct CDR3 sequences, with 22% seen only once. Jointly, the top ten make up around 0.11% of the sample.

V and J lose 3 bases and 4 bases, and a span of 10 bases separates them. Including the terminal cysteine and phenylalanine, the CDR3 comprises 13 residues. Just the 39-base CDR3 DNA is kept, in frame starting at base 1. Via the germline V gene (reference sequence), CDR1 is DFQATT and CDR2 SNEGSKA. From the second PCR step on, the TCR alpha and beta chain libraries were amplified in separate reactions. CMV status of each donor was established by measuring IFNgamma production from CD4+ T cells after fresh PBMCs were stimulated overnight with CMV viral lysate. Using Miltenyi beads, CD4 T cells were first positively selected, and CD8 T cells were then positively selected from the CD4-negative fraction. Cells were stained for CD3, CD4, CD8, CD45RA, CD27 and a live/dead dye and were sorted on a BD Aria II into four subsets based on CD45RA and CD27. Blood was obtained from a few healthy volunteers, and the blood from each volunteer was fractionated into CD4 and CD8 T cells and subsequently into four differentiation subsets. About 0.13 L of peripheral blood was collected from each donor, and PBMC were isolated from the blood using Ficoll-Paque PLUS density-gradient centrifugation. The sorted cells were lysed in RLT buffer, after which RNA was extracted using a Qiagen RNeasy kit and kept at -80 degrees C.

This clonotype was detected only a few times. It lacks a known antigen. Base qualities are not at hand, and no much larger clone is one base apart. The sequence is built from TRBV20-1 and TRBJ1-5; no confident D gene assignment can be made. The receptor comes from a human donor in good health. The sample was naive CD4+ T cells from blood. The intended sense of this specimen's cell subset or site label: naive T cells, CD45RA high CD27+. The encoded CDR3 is CSASGVGNQPQHF. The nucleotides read TGCAGTGCTAGCGGGGTTGGAAATCAGCCCCAGCATTTT.